These T cell receptor beta chains were read from a single sample in a study of early T cells in non-severe SARS-CoV-2 infection. One entry per CDR3 protein results from TCRdb running MiXCR on the 5' RACE reads. The data hold under 95,000 distinct CDR3 sequences, with approximately 12% observed a single time. Sequenced input: whole blood. These receptors were taken from an adult who was a healthcare worker with PCR-confirmed SARS-CoV-2 infection or an uninfected control (not recorded which). CDR3s include the opening cysteine and the closing phenylalanine or tryptophan. D genes are given only for firm matches. Size tells how often a clone was seen (once, few, many) or the class of an expanded clone, and some rows leave it out.

>TRBV24-1|TRBD2|TRBJ2-1|NA
CATKASTSGSWDEQFF
TGTGCCACCAAGGCCTCTACTAGCGGGAGCTGGGATGAGCAGTTCTTC
>TRBV7-3|NA|TRBJ1-4|many
CASSLPGQGRTQNCFF
NA
>TRBV28|TRBD2|TRBJ2-1|NA
CASLAGGSENEQFF
TGTGCCAGCCTAGCGGGAGGGTCCGAGAATGAGCAGTTCTTC
>TRBV5-4|TRBD2|TRBJ2-5|NA
CASSFQTSRPGETQYF
TGTGCCAGCAGCTTTCAGACTAGCCGTCCCGGTGAGACCCAGTACTTC
>TRBV29-1|NA|TRBJ2-7|NA
CSAAPGRSIPYEQYF
TGCAGCGCCGCACCGGGGCGGTCTATCCCATACGAGCAGTACTTC
>TRBV7-2|NA|TRBJ2-1|few
CASSSRAGGKQFF
TGTGCCAGCAGCTCTCGTGCGGGCGGAAAGCAGTTCTTC
>TRBV12-2|NA|TRBJ2-7|many
CASRLVACGRALPYEQYF
TGTGCAAGTCGCTTAGTGGCCTGCGGGAGGGCCCTACCCTACGAGCAGTACTTC
>TRBV5-1|NA|TRBJ2-1|NA
CASSLQAGNYNEQFF
TGCGCCAGCAGCTTGCAGGCAGGGAACTACAATGAGCAGTTCTTC
>TRBV28|NA|TRBJ2-7|NA
CASIPSSRGGYEQYF
TGTGCCAGCATCCCATCATCTCGGGGTGGGTACGAGCAGTACTTC
>TRBV18|NA|TRBJ1-2|NA
CASSPTGKGYGYTF
TGTGCCAGCTCACCAACAGGGAAGGGGTATGGCTACACCTTC
>TRBV19|NA|TRBJ2-2|many
CASSLGPGELFF
TGTGCCAGTAGTCTCGGACCCGGGGAGCTGTTTTTT
>TRBV7-2|NA|TRBJ2-3|NA
CASSRLALAGTDTQYF
TGTGCCAGCAGCCGCCTAGCATTGGCGGGAACAGATACGCAGTATTTT
>TRBV9|NA|TRBJ2-1|NA
CASSVEGQGWATSPRNEQFF
TGTGCCAGCAGCGTAGAGGGGCAGGGGTGGGCGACTAGCCCGAGAAATGAGCAGTTCTTC
>TRBV28|TRBD1|TRBJ2-1|many
CASSIPGTGTSNEQFF
TGTGCCAGCAGTATTCCCGGGACAGGGACCTCCAATGAGCAGTTCTTC
>TRBV5-4|NA|TRBJ1-1|many
CASSYPTRLNTEAFF
TGTGCCAGCAGCTATCCTACAAGACTGAACACTGAAGCTTTCTTT
>TRBV7-9|NA|TRBJ2-2|few
CASSSPGGGDRELFF
TGTGCCAGCAGCTCCCCCGGGGGTGGAGACCGGGAGCTGTTTTTT
>TRBV18|NA|TRBJ1-2|few
CASSPFGQGYGYTF
TGTGCCAGCTCACCATTTGGTCAGGGTTATGGCTACACCTTC
>TRBV27|TRBD1|TRBJ2-1|many
CASSYGQGGSEQFF
TGTGCCAGCAGTTACGGACAGGGGGGGAGTGAGCAGTTCTTC
>TRBV12-3/TRBV12-4|TRBD2|TRBJ2-5|few
CASTVGRLTMTGRGETQYF
TGTGCCAGCACCGTTGGCCGCCTCACCATGACTGGGAGGGGAGAGACCCAGTACTTC
>TRBV3-1|NA|TRBJ2-4|many
CASSQALSGIQYF
TGTGCCAGCAGCCAAGCGCTCTCGGGCATTCAGTACTTC
>TRBV18|NA|TRBJ2-7|once
CASSPARPVYEQYF
TGTGCCAGCTCACCAGCCAGGCCAGTCTACGAGCAGTACTTC
>TRBV7-2|NA|TRBJ2-3|few
CASSLTGGGYTDTQYF
TGTGCCAGCAGCTTAACCGGTGGCGGGTACACAGATACGCAGTATTTT
>TRBV28|NA|TRBJ2-5|many
CASRTDTPRETQYF
TGTGCCAGCAGAACGGACACCCCCAGGGAGACCCAGTACTTC
>TRBV5-4|NA|TRBJ2-5|few
CASSLGLLQETQYF
TGTGCCAGCAGCTTGGGGTTACTCCAAGAGACCCAGTACTTC
>TRBV7-2|NA|TRBJ2-5|NA
CASSFNGQETQYF
TGTGCCAGCAGCTTTAACGGGCAAGAGACCCAGTACTTC
>TRBV2|TRBD1|TRBJ1-2|many
CASSGDRDPGYTF
TGTGCCAGCAGTGGTGACAGGGATCCTGGCTACACCTTC
>TRBV5-1|NA|TRBJ1-2|few
CASSLAQSGNYGYTF
TGCGCCAGCAGCTTGGCACAGTCTGGCAACTATGGCTACACCTTC
>TRBV24-1|TRBD2|TRBJ2-1|NA
CATSDPTSGIVNEQFF
TGTGCCACCAGTGACCCGACTAGCGGGATAGTGAATGAGCAGTTCTTC
>TRBV7-9|NA|TRBJ2-3|NA
CASSLWGSGSTDTQYF
TGTGCCAGCAGCTTATGGGGTAGCGGTTCCACAGATACGCAGTATTTT
>TRBV7-2|TRBD1|TRBJ1-2|few
CASSLNRGSDGYTF
TGTGCCAGCAGCTTAAACAGGGGCAGCGATGGCTACACCTTC
>TRBV28|NA|TRBJ2-3|many
CASHRIGGKLTDTQYF
TGTGCCAGTCATCGAATCGGGGGCAAACTCACAGATACGCAGTATTTT
>TRBV2|NA|TRBJ2-7|NA
CATQTGTSYEQYF
TGTGCCACCCAGACGGGTACCTCCTACGAGCAGTACTTC
>TRBV2|NA|TRBJ1-6|few
CASSEARGRLDSPLHF
TGTGCCAGCAGTGAAGCGCGGGGGCGCTTGGATTCACCCCTCCACTTT
>TRBV11-2|NA|TRBJ2-2|few
CASSLEYRVTGELFF
TGTGCCAGCAGCTTAGAATACAGGGTCACCGGGGAGCTGTTTTTT
>TRBV27|TRBD1|TRBJ1-2|few
CASSSGDRAQWGGYTF
TGTGCCAGCAGTTCTGGGGACAGGGCCCAGTGGGGTGGCTACACCTTC
>TRBV28|NA|TRBJ1-1|few
CASSYVLEAFF
TGTGCCAGCAGTTACGTCCTTGAAGCTTTCTTT
>TRBV6-5|NA|TRBJ2-2|NA
CASSPLSDGELFF
TGTGCCAGCAGTCCCCTCTCGGACGGGGAGCTGTTTTTT
>TRBV28|NA|TRBJ1-4|few
CASSTPSRDRREKLFF
TGTGCCAGCAGTACCCCCTCCCGGGACCGCCGTGAAAAACTGTTTTTT
>TRBV28|TRBD1|TRBJ1-1|many
CASSLRQGTNTEAFF
TGTGCCAGCAGTTTACGACAGGGGACGAACACTGAAGCTTTCTTT
>TRBV20-1|TRBD1|TRBJ2-2|many
CSAQGQSWTGELFF
TGCAGTGCTCAGGGACAGAGTTGGACCGGGGAGCTGTTTTTT
>TRBV28|NA|TRBJ2-7|NA
CASMSGATSYEQYF
TGTGCCAGCATGTCTGGGGCTACCTCCTACGAGCAGTACTTC
>TRBV29-1|TRBD1|TRBJ2-5|NA
CSVRRDRVQETQYF
TGCAGCGTCCGCCGGGACAGGGTCCAAGAGACCCAGTACTTC
>TRBV7-6|TRBD2|TRBJ2-1|few
CASSSHSGMNYNEQFF
TGTGCCAGCAGCTCTCACAGCGGGATGAACTACAATGAGCAGTTCTTC